This TCR beta chain is drawn from a study of T cell changes during pregnancy in multiple sclerosis. Profiling relied on immunoSEQ multiplex PCR, and the TCRdb table lists in-frame clones only, not all of them. The table shows tens of thousands of clones, with more than 85% occurring only once. This clone was observed once. This CDR3 contains 16 residues. The germline CDR1 and CDR2 sequences are LNHDA and SQIVND (reference sequence). The V end was cut by 7 bases, the J end by 0 bases, with 13 bases between. The sample here was CD4+ T cells from peripheral blood mononuclear cells, taken after pregnancy. This clonotype was sampled from a female donor in good health, enrolled as a control in a pregnancy study. The chain is built from TRBV19 and TRBJ1-6, with D hard to call. This chain's CDR3 is CASTEDVNSYNSPLHF. The CDR3 nucleotides read TGTGCCAGTACGGAGGATGTAAACTCCTATAATTCACCCCTCCACTTT.